Each of the 29 T cell receptor beta chains below was sequenced from the same sample in a study of molecular identifiers for immune sequencing clone quantification. TCRdb re-called the PCR reads through MiXCR, storing one row per CDR3 protein. The sample contains 490,000 or so distinct CDR3 sequences, roughly 24% of which appear only once. Sequenced sample: naive CD8+ T cells from blood, with Jurkat cell RNA spiked in. As to subset: FACS-sorted CD8+CD4-CCR7+CD45RA+ naive T cells. The source of these receptors is a human donor in good health. Some libraries in this study had Jurkat cell RNA spiked in.

The sample holds many counts of this clonotype. CDR3 loop: CASTPSAGVEETQYF. The CDR3 region has the DNA TGTGCCAGCACCCCCTCAGCGGGAGTTGAGGAGACCCAGTACTTC. V is TRBV12-3 or TRBV12-4 and J is TRBJ2-5, with 8 bases lining up with TRBD2. CDR3 length equals 15 residues. Trimming cost V 7 bases and J 5 bases; bases outside gene matches: 12.

The V call is TRBV7-9, the J call TRBJ1-1; D is ambiguous. With 4 bases removed from V and 4 bases from J, the gap between germline ends came to 16 bases. CDR1 SEHNR and CDR2 FQNEAQ come from the germline V gene (reference sequence). The CDR3 is 15 amino acids. The CDR3 region has the DNA TGTGCCAGCAGCTCAGAAGACACTACGGGCACTGAAGCTTTCTTT. Translation gives CASSSEDTTGTEAFF.

For this clonotype: This could be a read error, since a much larger clone is one nucleotide away. V gene TRBV7-9 combines with J gene TRBJ2-7, with D unclear. The CDR3 contains 13 residues. Germline V gene sequence: CDR1 SEHNR, CDR2 FQNEAQ (reference sequence). Here the CDR3 DNA reads TGTGCCAGCAGCCCGGCCGGGTCGACCGAGCAGTGCTTC. Translated: CASSPAGSTEQCF.

This clonotype was observed a few times. V gene TRBV9 combines with J gene TRBJ1-1; TRBD1 might be the D (6 bases). Trimming took 3 bases from V and 4 from J, leaving 13 bases between them. CDR1 SGDLS and CDR2 YYNGEE come from the germline V gene. This CDR3 is 14 amino acids long. The CDR3 loop is CASSEGGASTEAFF. In DNA, the CDR3 is TGTGCCAGCAGCGAGGGGGGGGCAAGCACTGAAGCTTTCTTT.

Many counts were recorded for this clonotype. This chain joins TRBV12-3 or TRBV12-4 and TRBJ2-1; TRBD1 matches at 8 bases. The CDR3 runs 13 residues. The V segment lost 10 bases and the J segment 2 bases; nucleotides outside the gene matches: 4. The CDR3, as DNA: TGTGCCACCGGGACAGGAACCTACAATGAGCAGTTCTTC. It specifies CATGTGTYNEQFF.

As regards this clonotype: The CDR3 ends on some other residue instead of the conserved phenylalanine or tryptophan, so this is likely a read error. No DNA is shown, since the ends of the CDR3 on it are uncertain; the CDR3 is the one TCRdb lists. CDR3 residues: CASCPEAAQEKLLV. This sequence joins TRBV6-5 and TRBJ1-4. 14 amino acids form the CDR3, both terminal residues included. The V gene's germline CDR1 is MNHEY and CDR2 SVGAGI.

About this clonotype itself: A far more abundant clone sits one base away, making this likely a read error. The chain uses TRBV27 and TRBJ1-1, with D hard to call. This CDR3 has 13 residues. The germline V gene has CDR1 MNHEY and CDR2 SMNVEV (reference sequence). The CDR3 loop is CASSLSLNTEAIF. The CDR3 DNA sequence: TGTGCCAGCAGTTTAAGCCTGAACACTGAAGCTATCTTT.

The sample holds a few counts of this clonotype. DNA of the CDR3: TGTGCCAGCAGCCCGATGAAGAGGACAGGGGGAATGGCTGAGCAGTTCTTC. This sequence encodes CASSPMKRTGGMAEQFF. This chain joins TRBV9 and TRBJ2-1; 10 positions agree with TRBD1. Germline V CDR1 and CDR2: SGDLS, YYNGEE. The CDR3 has 17 residues. The V and J ends lost 4 bases and 9 bases, in that order; junction bases with no gene match: 16.

The CDR3 loop reads CASSDPRQTGNSQPQHF. The CDR3 DNA sequence: TGTGCCAGCAGTGACCCTCGTCAGACAGGGAATAGTCAGCCCCAGCATTTT. This chain uses TRBV2 with TRBJ1-5; 7 bases align to TRBD1. There are 17 residues in the CDR3. Trimming cost V 3 bases and J 6 bases; bases outside gene matches: 14. Germline V CDR1 and CDR2: SNHLY, FYNNEI.

This clonotype has ten or more counts. The rearrangement uses TRBV7-9 and TRBJ2-7; no reliable D call. This CDR3 has 14 residues. The V and J ends lost 5 bases and 4 bases respectively, with 15 bases between them. The V gene's germline CDR1 is SEHNR and CDR2 FQNEAQ (reference sequence). This CDR3 reads CASSEQVRPYEQYF. The DNA for the CDR3 is TGTGCCAGCAGCGAGCAAGTTCGTCCGTACGAGCAGTACTTC.

DNA for the CDR3: TGTGCCACTGAACAGGGGGCAGGCGGGGAGCTGTTTTTT. This codes for CATEQGAGGELFF. The rearrangement joins TRBV19 to TRBJ2-2; 9 bases fit TRBD1. This CDR3 contains 13 residues. The V gene's germline CDR1 is LNHDA and CDR2 SQIVND (reference sequence). Trimming took 10 bases from V and 7 from J; bases not matched to a gene: 7.

This clonotype was picked up a small number of times. The chain has TRBV13 and TRBJ2-7; D perhaps matches TRBD2 (5 bases). Looked up from germline, CDR1 is PRHDT and CDR2 is FYEKMQ (reference sequence). This CDR3 has 14 residues. V lost 4 bases and J lost 2, with 12 bases in between. This CDR3 is CASSSGLTTYEQYF. In DNA form, the CDR3 reads TGTGCCAGCAGCTCTGGACTGACAACCTACGAGCAGTACTTC.

This rearrangement joins TRBV15 to TRBJ2-5; 12 nucleotides agree with TRBD2. This CDR3 is 16 amino acids long. The trim removed 2 bases at V and 7 bases at J, leaving 8 bases unmatched. CDR1 is LNHNV and CDR2 is YYDKDF in the germline V gene (reference sequence). CDR3 sequence (DNA): TGTGCCACCAGCAGAAGGACTAGCGGGGATTCGTGGACCCAGTACTTC. Translating it yields CATSRRTSGDSWTQYF.

The genes are TRBV3-1 and TRBJ1-6, with D uncertain. Germline lookup yields CDR1 LGHDT and CDR2 YNNKEL (reference sequence). This CDR3 is built from 15 residues. Trimming pared 0 bases from V and 9 bases from J, leaving 12 bases between. The CDR3 spells CASSQDPGSRSPLHF. CDR3 sequence (DNA): TGTGCCAGCAGCCAAGATCCGGGTTCGCGTTCACCCCTCCACTTT.

This clonotype came up once. A read error is possible here, since a much larger clone lies one base away. This chain uses TRBV12-3 or TRBV12-4 with TRBJ2-2; weak D call: TRBD2 (5 bases). CDR3 size: 15 residues. V was cut by 6 bases and J by 9 bases, with 20 bases left in between. The CDR3: CASRPPRDGTRELFF. CDR3 sequence (DNA): TGTGCCAGCAGACCCCCGAGGGATGGTACCAGGGAGCTGTTTTTT.

This chain uses TRBV9 with TRBJ1-1, with 9 bases lining up with TRBD1. V was clipped by 0 bases and J by 0 bases; unmatched bases: 3. The CDR3 is 16 amino acids. Germline V gene data show CDR1 as SGDLS and CDR2 as YYNGEE. The CDR3 coding sequence is TGTGCCAGCAGCGTAGCTGACAGGGGGGTGAACACTGAAGCTTTCTTT. Translated: CASSVADRGVNTEAFF.

This chain links TRBV7-9 with TRBJ2-7; D is perhaps TRBD1 (5 bases). CDR3 length equals 14 residues. Germline loops: CDR1 SEHNR, CDR2 FQNEAQ (reference sequence). The ends were cut back, 1 base at V and 6 bases at J, with 13 bases in the middle. CDR3 protein: CASSLDGAKGEQYF. CDR3 sequence (DNA): TGTGCCAGCAGCTTAGATGGGGCTAAGGGCGAGCAGTACTTC.

This chain connects TRBV12-3 or TRBV12-4 to TRBJ1-2; unclear D gene. The ends were cut back, 1 base at V and 6 bases at J, with 6 bases in the middle. The CDR3 totals 12 residues. DNA for the CDR3: TGTGCCAGCAGTTTAGGGGTACATGGCTACACCTTC. Translated, it gives CASSLGVHGYTF.

This clonotype was recorded at least ten times. This chain joins TRBV6-5 and TRBJ2-3; 9 nucleotides line up with TRBD1. The trim removed 4 bases at V and 6 bases at J, leaving 5 bases unmatched. In germline, CDR1 is MNHEY, CDR2 SVGAGI. This CDR3 has 14 amino acids. The CDR3 reads CASSLTQGADTQYF. CDR3 nucleotides: TGTGCCAGCAGTTTAACACAGGGGGCGGATACGCAGTATTTT.

Many counts were recorded for this clonotype. V and J are TRBV29-1 and TRBJ2-7, with D possibly matching TRBD1 (6 bases). Germline CDR1 SQVTM, CDR2 ANQGSEA. This CDR3 contains 12 residues. The germline V and J ends were trimmed by 4 bases and 3 bases, with 10 bases remaining between them. The CDR3, as DNA: TGCAGCGTTGCTACAGGGAGCTACGAGCAGTACTTC. Residues: CSVATGSYEQYF.

Many counts were recorded for this clonotype. The chain joins TRBV2 to TRBJ1-5; a possible D gene is TRBD1 (6 bases). Trimming took off 8 bases at V and 3 bases at J, with 11 bases between the two ends. Germline CDR1 reads SNHLY; CDR2 reads FYNNEI. The CDR3 is 13 amino acids. In nucleotides, the CDR3 is TGTGCCAGCTCTTGGGGGGCCAATCAGCCCCAGCATTTT. As protein: CASSWGANQPQHF.

This clonotype was detected ten times or more. This chain connects TRBV30 to TRBJ1-1; unclear D gene. The V end was cut by 4 bases, the J end by 6 bases, with 12 bases between. CDR3 length: 12 residues. The V gene's germline CDR1 is GTSNPN and CDR2 SVGIG (reference sequence). Written as DNA, the CDR3 is TGTGCCTGGACAGGAAATAACCCTGAAGCTTTCTTT. Translated, it gives CAWTGNNPEAFF.

The V and J genes are TRBV2 and TRBJ1-1; no definite D call. The CDR3 loop spans 14 amino acids. The germline V gene has CDR1 SNHLY and CDR2 FYNNEI. Trimming shortened V by 5 bases and J by 6 bases, and 16 bases separated the two germline ends. The CDR3 DNA follows: TGTGCCAGCAGTCCCCTGGCGGCGCCCCCTGAAGCTTTCTTT. Encoded protein: CASSPLAAPPEAFF.

The V and J genes are TRBV19 and TRBJ1-1, with D hard to call. CDR1 and CDR2 from the germline V gene are LNHDA and SQIVND (reference sequence). Trimming cost V 1 base and J 0 bases, with 15 bases left between them. CDR3 length equals 17 residues. The CDR3 is CASSIANFGRMNTEAFF. Here the CDR3 DNA reads TGTGCCAGTAGTATAGCTAATTTCGGCAGGATGAACACTGAAGCTTTCTTT.

This clonotype was observed many times. The chain has TRBV5-1 and TRBJ2-3; 10 nucleotides align to TRBD2. Unmatched junction bases numbered 2, after V lost 3 bases and J lost 1 base. CDR1 SGHRS and CDR2 YFSETQ come from the germline V gene. This CDR3 has 15 residues. The CDR3 spells CASSWTSGRTDTQYF. The CDR3 DNA sequence: TGCGCCAGCAGCTGGACTAGCGGACGCACAGATACGCAGTATTTT. The variable domain in full, completed from reference TRBV5-1 and TRBJ2-3, reads KAGVTQTPRYLIKTRGQQVTLSCSPISGHRSVSWYQQTPGQGLQFLFEYFSETQRNKGNFPGRFSGRQFSNSRSEMNVSTLELGDSALYLCASSWTSGRTDTQYFGPGTRLTVL.

This clonotype was found many times. The chain has TRBV11-2 and TRBJ2-3; 12 bases map to TRBD2. V was pared by 6 bases and J by 3 bases, with 4 bases of the junction left unmatched. This CDR3 has 15 residues. Germline-derived CDR1 and CDR2 are SGHAT and FQNNGV. The CDR3 loop is CASSHLAGGTDTQYF. The CDR3 DNA follows: TGTGCCAGCAGTCACCTAGCGGGGGGGACAGATACGCAGTATTTT.

This clonotype has a handful of counts. This chain connects TRBV6-5 to TRBJ2-1; 10 bases fit TRBD1. The CDR3 is 15 amino acids. Losses at the gene ends were 7 bases for V and 7 bases for J; bases not matched to a gene: 10. Germline CDR1 reads MNHEY; CDR2 reads SVGAGI. DNA for the CDR3: TGTGCCAGCACCCACGGGACAGGGGTTTTGAATGAGCAGTTCTTC. This gives the protein CASTHGTGVLNEQFF.

Worth noting for this clonotype: A read error may account for a junction end that differs from germline. This rearrangement joins TRBV12-3 or TRBV12-4 to TRBJ2-5; D possibly matches TRBD1 or TRBD2 (5 bases each). This CDR3 is 14 amino acids long. The CDR3 coding sequence is TGTGCCGGCAGTTTTTACGGGGCCCAAGAGACCCAGTACTTC. Translation: CAGSFYGAQETQYF.

Comment on this clonotype: This is likely a read error, given that the CDR3 carries no conserved phenylalanine or tryptophan at its end. The rearrangement links TRBV5-1 to TRBJ2-7; D ambiguous. Germline V gene sequence: CDR1 SGHRS, CDR2 YFSETQ. This CDR3 has 15 residues. The V and J ends lost 0 bases and 5 bases respectively, with 15 bases between them. The DNA for the CDR3 is TGCGCCAGCAGCTTGGCCTTTCAGGCCGCCCACGAGCAGTACATC. Translated, it gives CASSLAFQAAHEQYI.